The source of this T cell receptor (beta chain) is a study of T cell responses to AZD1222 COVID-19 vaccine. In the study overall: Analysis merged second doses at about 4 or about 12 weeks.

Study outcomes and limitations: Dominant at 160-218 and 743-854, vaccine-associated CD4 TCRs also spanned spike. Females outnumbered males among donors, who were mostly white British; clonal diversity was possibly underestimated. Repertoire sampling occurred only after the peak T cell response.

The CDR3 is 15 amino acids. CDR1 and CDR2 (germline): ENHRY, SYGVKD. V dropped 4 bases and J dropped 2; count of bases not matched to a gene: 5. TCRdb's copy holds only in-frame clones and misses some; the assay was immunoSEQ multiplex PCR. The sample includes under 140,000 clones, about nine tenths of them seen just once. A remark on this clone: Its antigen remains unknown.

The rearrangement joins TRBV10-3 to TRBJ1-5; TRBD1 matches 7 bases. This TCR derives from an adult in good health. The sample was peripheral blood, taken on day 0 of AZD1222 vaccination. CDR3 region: CAISAGQGGNQPQHF. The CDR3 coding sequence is TGTGCCATCAGTGCCGGCCAGGGGGGCAATCAGCCCCAGCATTTT.